Below are 28 T cell receptor beta chains sequenced from a single sample in a study of T-cell memory formation after mild COVID-19. TCRdb passed the 5' RACE reads through MiXCR, listing each CDR3 protein once. The sample includes 90,000 to 120,000 distinct CDR3 sequences, 18% of them seen just once. What was sequenced was PBMCs or a T cell subset sorted from them (not recorded which). These receptor sequences come from a man aged 18-30 years who had mild COVID-19 (a few samples of this study predate the infection). Cell type and time point are not known.

This chain connects TRBV28 to TRBJ1-1, with 8 bases fitting TRBD1. Germline loops: CDR1 MDHEN, CDR2 SYDVKM. V lost 6 bases and J lost 1; bases outside the gene matches: 4. The CDR3 loop spans 14 amino acids. The CDR3 nucleotides read TGTGCCAGCAGACCAGGGGGCCCGAACACTGAAGCTTTCTTT. Amino acid sequence: CASRPGGPNTEAFF.

V is TRBV20-1 and J is TRBJ2-3, with D perhaps TRBD1 (5 bases). Germline CDR1 DFQATT, CDR2 SNEGSKA (reference sequence). V was pared by 5 bases and J by 2 bases, with 14 bases between. The CDR3 has 14 residues. The CDR3 reads CSAPTETFTDTQYF. In DNA form, the CDR3 reads TGCAGTGCTCCGACAGAGACTTTCACAGATACGCAGTATTTT.

The gene calls are TRBV3-1 and TRBJ1-1; D is possibly TRBD1 (5 bases). The CDR3 contains 11 residues. Per the germline V gene, CDR1 is LGHDT and CDR2 is YNNKEL (reference sequence). Trimming removed 1 base at V and 8 bases at J, with 5 bases between. Here the CDR3 DNA reads TGTGCCAGCAGCCAAGCAGGGGAAGCTTTCTTT. Residues: CASSQAGEAFF.

This clonotype was detected ten times or more. J is TRBJ2-7 and V is TRBV29-1; TRBD1 matches 10 bases. The CDR3 consists of 14 residues. V dropped 4 bases and J dropped 6; count of bases not matched to a gene: 9. CDR1 SQVTM and CDR2 ANQGSEA come from the germline V gene. The CDR3 protein is CSVARGTGDSEQYF. Written as DNA, the CDR3 is TGCAGCGTTGCCCGGGGGACAGGGGACTCCGAGCAGTACTTC.

The chain links TRBV11-2 to TRBJ2-3, with no clear D. V lost 4 bases to trimming and J lost 7 bases, with 6 bases between them. This CDR3 region has 11 residues. CDR1 is SGHAT, CDR2 FQNNGV, per germline. CDR3 in amino acids: CASSSGNTQYF. The CDR3 DNA reads as TGTGCCAGCAGCTCTGGTAATACGCAGTATTTT.

The rearrangement joins TRBV7-2 to TRBJ1-2; D might be TRBD1 (5 bases). Looked up from germline, CDR1 is SGHTA and CDR2 is FQGNSA. Trimming removed 1 base at V and 0 bases at J, with 12 bases between. The CDR3 totals 16 residues. The CDR3 protein is CASSLVGPTPNYGYTF. For the CDR3, the DNA is TGTGCCAGCAGCTTAGTGGGACCTACTCCTAACTATGGCTACACCTTC.

This clonotype was counted between two and nine times. V and J are TRBV4-1 and TRBJ2-3; 9 bases are a match to TRBD2. CDR3 length: 16 residues. The germline V gene encodes CDR1 MGHRA and CDR2 YSYEKL. V shed 0 bases and J 5 bases; nucleotides not matched to a gene: 6. As DNA, the CDR3 is TGCGCCAGCAGCCAAGAACCGGGACTAGCTGGAGATACGCAGTATTTT. This sequence encodes CASSQEPGLAGDTQYF.

In this sample, this clonotype turned up a few times. V gene TRBV18 combines with J gene TRBJ2-5; D may be TRBD1 or TRBD2 (5 bases each). The CDR3 is 15 amino acids. Trimming took off 2 bases at V and 5 bases at J, with 15 bases between the two ends. CDR1 is KGHSH and CDR2 is LQKENI in the germline V gene. CDR3 in amino acids: CASSPRDAGWETQYF. The CDR3 DNA sequence: TGTGCCAGCTCACCAAGGGACGCAGGGTGGGAGACCCAGTACTTC.

This clonotype has just a few counts. The chain is built from TRBV6-5 and TRBJ2-5; D unresolved. CDR3 length equals 15 residues. The germline V gene has CDR1 MNHEY and CDR2 SVGAGI. Trimming cost V 5 bases and J 3 bases, with 16 bases left between them. The CDR3 nucleotides read TGTGCCAGCAGTCCCTGGAGTAGCTATGAAGAGACCCAGTACTTC. Protein: CASSPWSSYEETQYF.

This chain links TRBV24-1 with TRBJ2-5; possible D gene TRBD1, 6 bases. Germline CDR1 KGHDR, CDR2 SFDVKD. V was pared by 5 bases and J by 4 bases, with 19 bases between. There are 16 residues in the CDR3. CDR3 sequence reads: CATSGPSHTGIETQYF. In DNA, the CDR3 is TGTGCCACCAGTGGCCCGTCGCATACAGGGATAGAGACCCAGTACTTC.

The chain is built from TRBV6-2 or TRBV6-3 and TRBJ2-2; the D gene is possibly TRBD1 (5 bases). The CDR3 has 16 amino acids. V gave up 10 bases and J gave up 5 bases, with 23 bases separating them. CDR1 and CDR2 from the germline V gene are MNHEY and SVGEGT. CDR3: CATCLNWVGRTGELFF. Here the CDR3 DNA reads TGTGCCACCTGTTTGAACTGGGTGGGGCGGACCGGGGAGCTGTTTTTT.

This clonotype was seen ten or more times. V and J are TRBV4-2 and TRBJ2-2, with D possibly matching TRBD1 (5 bases). CDR1 and CDR2 from the germline V gene are LGHNA and YNFKEQ. There are 17 residues in the CDR3. V was trimmed by 0 bases and J by 2 bases, leaving 13 bases between them. The CDR3 reads CASSQEAETANTGELFF. CDR3 DNA: TGTGCCAGCAGCCAAGAGGCCGAGACAGCCAACACCGGGGAGCTGTTTTTT.

This chain links TRBV29-1 with TRBJ2-3; TRBD2 aligns across 12 bases. The V gene end was trimmed by 5 bases and the J gene end by 4 bases; junction bases not matched to a gene: 7. Germline assignment: CDR1 SQVTM and CDR2 ANQGSEA. The CDR3 contains 15 residues. The CDR3 reads CSVRLAGGPPDTQYF. DNA for the CDR3: TGCAGCGTTAGGCTAGCGGGGGGGCCCCCAGATACGCAGTATTTT.

This chain connects TRBV5-4 to TRBJ2-3; weak D call: TRBD2 (6 bases). The CDR3 extends over 13 amino acids. The germline CDR1 and CDR2 sequences are SGHNT and YYREEE (reference sequence). V was clipped by 5 bases and J by 2 bases, with 9 bases between them. The CDR3 coding sequence is TGTGCCAGCAGGCGGGACTCCACAGATACGCAGTATTTT. This encodes CASRRDSTDTQYF.

In its sample, this clonotype ranks as medium-sized (0.01 to 0.1%). This chain uses TRBV7-6 with TRBJ2-3; no definite D call. Trimming stripped 0 bases from V and 0 bases from J, with 1 base between. Germline CDR1 and CDR2: SGHVS and FNYEAQ. The CDR3 contains 13 residues. The CDR3 loop is CASSLASTDTQYF. The CDR3 coding sequence is TGTGCCAGCAGCTTAGCTAGCACAGATACGCAGTATTTT.

The J gene is TRBJ1-4, the V gene TRBV5-1; D not certain. CDR3 length: 14 amino acids. V was trimmed by 5 bases and J by 5 bases, leaving 13 bases between them. In germline, CDR1 is SGHRS, CDR2 YFSETQ. This chain's CDR3 is CASSLQARNEKLFF. CDR3 DNA sequence: TGCGCCAGCAGTCTTCAGGCCAGGAATGAAAAACTGTTTTTT.

This clonotype was seen a handful of times. V usage is TRBV7-2 and J usage is TRBJ2-2, with D possibly matching TRBD1 (6 bases). V lost 1 base, J lost 6 bases, and 6 bases lay in between. This CDR3 has 13 amino acids. Germline V gene sequence: CDR1 SGHTA, CDR2 FQGNSA. The DNA of the CDR3 is TGTGCCAGCAGCTTAGACAGGGCCGGGGAGCTGTTTTTT. Its protein product is CASSLDRAGELFF.

This clonotype has just a few counts. This chain connects TRBV5-1 to TRBJ2-2, with a possible D match to TRBD1 (7 bases). The germline gives CDR1 SGHRS, CDR2 YFSETQ. The CDR3 length is 16 residues. The V end lost 4 bases, the J end lost 6 bases, and 19 bases lay between the germline ends. DNA for the CDR3: TGCGCCAGCAGCCACCAACAGGGGAGGTCTGCCGGGGAGCTGTTTTTT. Translating gives CASSHQQGRSAGELFF. Combining the CDR3 with reference TRBV5-1 and TRBJ2-2 gives the whole variable domain KAGVTQTPRYLIKTRGQQVTLSCSPISGHRSVSWYQQTPGQGLQFLFEYFSETQRNKGNFPGRFSGRQFSNSRSEMNVSTLELGDSALYLCASSHQQGRSAGELFFGEGSRLTVL.

This clonotype appeared a few times. This sequence joins TRBV9 and TRBJ2-3; D gene ambiguous. Deletions cut 1 base from V and 1 base from J, with 7 bases between. The CDR3 has 14 amino acids. Looked up from germline, CDR1 is SGDLS and CDR2 is YYNGEE. The CDR3 DNA is TGTGCCAGCAGCGTACAACCTGGCACAGATACGCAGTATTTT. Amino acid sequence: CASSVQPGTDTQYF. Full variable domain (remainder filled in from reference TRBV9 and TRBJ2-3): DSGVTQTPKHLITATGQRVTLRCSPRSGDLSVYWYQQSLDQGLQFLIQYYNGEERAKGNILERFSAQQFPDLHSELNLSSLELGDSALYFCASSVQPGTDTQYFGPGTRLTVL.

This clonotype was found a few times. The chain links TRBV5-1 to TRBJ2-5; no reliable D call. Germline CDR1 is SGHRS and CDR2 is YFSETQ. The length of the CDR3 is 14 residues. Trimming removed 0 bases from V and 0 bases from J, with 6 bases in between. Written as DNA, the CDR3 is TGCGCCAGCAGCTTGGACGGCTACCAAGAGACCCAGTACTTC. Translated, it gives CASSLDGYQETQYF.

This clonotype was observed many times. The rearrangement uses TRBV7-2 and TRBJ2-1; 11 bases align to TRBD1. This CDR3 has 16 amino acids. Germline values: CDR1 SGHTA, CDR2 FQGNSA. With 2 bases clipped from V and 4 bases from J, the junction kept 4 bases outside the gene matches. CDR3 protein: CASSLTGQGAYNEQFF. DNA for the CDR3: TGTGCCAGCAGCTTAACCGGACAGGGGGCGTACAATGAGCAGTTCTTC.

This clonotype was counted between two and nine times. The V gene is TRBV5-1, the J gene TRBJ2-5; tentatively, D is TRBD1 (5 bases). V was cut by 0 bases and J by 1 base, with 7 bases left in between. Per germline, CDR1 SGHRS and CDR2 YFSETQ. The CDR3 consists of 14 residues. The CDR3, as DNA: TGCGCCAGCAGCTTGGCTAGGGGCCAAGAGACCCAGTACTTC. It is translated as CASSLARGQETQYF. The full variable domain, completed using reference TRBV5-1 and TRBJ2-5, is KAGVTQTPRYLIKTRGQQVTLSCSPISGHRSVSWYQQTPGQGLQFLFEYFSETQRNKGNFPGRFSGRQFSNSRSEMNVSTLELGDSALYLCASSLARGQETQYFGPGTRLLVL.

The chain couples TRBV7-9 to TRBJ2-3; possibly TRBD2 for D (5 bases). In germline, CDR1 is SEHNR, CDR2 FQNEAQ (reference sequence). V gave up 5 bases and J gave up 4 bases, with 19 bases separating them. The CDR3 runs 16 residues. The CDR3 loop reads CASSPAARTVADTQYF. As DNA, the CDR3 is TGTGCCAGCAGCCCTGCAGCCAGGACTGTGGCAGATACGCAGTATTTT.

This clonotype came up a few times. V and J are TRBV7-9 and TRBJ2-7, with no clear D. Germline-derived CDR1 and CDR2 are SEHNR and FQNEAQ (reference sequence). The CDR3 is 15 amino acids. V lost 1 base and J 0 bases, leaving 10 bases between the germline ends. The CDR3 DNA is TGTGCCAGCAGCTTAGAAGGGATTAGCTCCTACGAGCAGTACGTC. Its translation is CASSLEGISSYEQYV.

This clonotype was observed many times. This chain connects TRBV11-1 to TRBJ2-1, with D perhaps matching TRBD1 (6 bases). The V gene lost 5 bases and the J gene lost 6 bases, with 14 bases spanning the gap. In germline, CDR1 is SGHAT, CDR2 FQDESV (reference sequence). The CDR3 totals 14 residues. CDR3 sequence reads: CASSQIGTTNEQFF. In DNA, the CDR3 is TGTGCCAGCAGCCAAATCGGGACAACCAATGAGCAGTTCTTC.

There are a few counts of this clonotype. This rearrangement joins TRBV20-1 to TRBJ2-7; weak D call: TRBD1 (6 bases). Germline values: CDR1 DFQATT, CDR2 SNEGSKA (reference sequence). V lost 4 bases, J lost 2 bases, and 15 bases lay in between. The CDR3 sequence is 14 residues long. CDR3 sequence reads: CSATPGTLTYEQYF. The CDR3 DNA reads TGCAGTGCTACCCCCGGGACACTTACCTACGAGCAGTACTTC.

The V gene is TRBV4-3, the J gene TRBJ2-3; D not certain. The V and J ends lost 4 bases and 6 bases respectively, with 8 bases between them. CDR3 size: 12 residues. Looked up from germline, CDR1 is LGHNA and CDR2 is YSLEER. In nucleotides, the CDR3 is TGCGCCAGCAGCCCGGATATGGATACGCAGTATTTT. Translation gives CASSPDMDTQYF.

The V call is TRBV12-3 or TRBV12-4, the J call TRBJ2-5, with D possibly TRBD2 on 8 matching bases. The CDR3 length is 21 residues. V was cut by 6 bases and J by 4 bases, with 36 bases left in between. The CDR3 nucleotides read TGTGCCAGCAGCCCCCTCTGGACAGGATCGGTATACCGGGGGGGTAGAGAGACCCAGTACTTC. Its protein is CASSPLWTGSVYRGGRETQYF.